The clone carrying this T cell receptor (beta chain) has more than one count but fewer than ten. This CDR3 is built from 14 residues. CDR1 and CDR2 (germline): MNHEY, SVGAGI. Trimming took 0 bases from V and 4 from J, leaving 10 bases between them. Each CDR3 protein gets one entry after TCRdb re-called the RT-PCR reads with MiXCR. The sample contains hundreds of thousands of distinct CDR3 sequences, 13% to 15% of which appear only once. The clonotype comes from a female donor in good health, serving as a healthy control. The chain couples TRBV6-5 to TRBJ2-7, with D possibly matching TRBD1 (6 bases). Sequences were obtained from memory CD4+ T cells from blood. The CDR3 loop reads CASSYSRDIYEQYF. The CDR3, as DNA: TGTGCCAGCAGTTACTCGAGGGACATATACGAGCAGTACTTC.